The 32 T cell receptor beta chains reported below all come from one sample, sequenced in a study of T-cell memory formation after mild COVID-19. TCRdb reprocessed the 5' RACE reads via MiXCR and lists one record per CDR3 protein. The sample lists roughly 170,000 distinct CDR3 sequences, around a sixth seen once, with more than 3% in the top ten. Source material: PBMCs or a T cell subset sorted from them (not recorded which). Receptor source: a man younger than 35 who had mild COVID-19 (a few samples of this study predate the infection). Cell type and time point are not known.

V usage is TRBV15 and J usage is TRBJ1-1, with D hard to call. V dropped 0 bases and J dropped 1 base, with 9 bases sitting between them. The CDR3 sequence is 15 residues long. Germline CDR1 and CDR2: LNHNV and YYDKDF (reference sequence). The CDR3 reads CATSREGPRNTEAFF. CDR3 DNA sequence: TGTGCCACCAGCAGAGAAGGGCCAAGGAACACTGAAGCTTTCTTT.

The CDR3 DNA sequence: TGTGCCAGCAGCCACCTCGACGCGTACGAGCAGTACTTC. Translating gives CASSHLDAYEQYF. The gene calls are TRBV14 and TRBJ2-7; no clear D. The CDR3 is 13 residues long. V lost 3 bases, J lost 4 bases, and 10 bases lay in between. Germline assignment: CDR1 SGHDN and CDR2 FVKESK.

This clonotype has a count of ten or more. The chain combines TRBV7-2 with TRBJ2-3; 9 bases are a match to TRBD2. The J segment lost 2 bases and the V segment lost 1 base, leaving 4 bases of the junction unmatched. This CDR3 is 16 amino acids long. Germline loops: CDR1 SGHTA, CDR2 FQGNSA. DNA for the CDR3: TGTGCCAGCAGCTTAGTAGGCGGGGGGGACACAGATACGCAGTATTTT. It specifies CASSLVGGGDTDTQYF.

This clonotype was seen a handful of times. The chain recombines TRBV29-1 with TRBJ2-3; 7 bases are shared with TRBD1. There are 13 residues in the CDR3. Germline V lookup: CDR1 SQVTM, CDR2 ANQGSEA. The V gene end was trimmed by 5 bases and the J gene end by 3 bases; junction bases not matched to a gene: 5. CDR3 amino acids: CSVRGGGTDTQYF. The CDR3 bases are TGCAGCGTTCGAGGGGGCGGAACAGATACGCAGTATTTT.

The chain uses TRBV7-2 and TRBJ2-3; perhaps TRBD2 as D (6 bases). Germline values: CDR1 SGHTA, CDR2 FQGNSA. The CDR3 is 13 amino acids. V was cut by 4 bases and J by 2 bases, with 7 bases left in between. CDR3 region: CASSWRATDTQYF. The CDR3 DNA sequence: TGTGCCAGCAGCTGGAGGGCCACAGATACGCAGTATTTT.

Many counts were recorded for this clonotype. This chain joins TRBV7-2 and TRBJ1-2; 8 nucleotides align to TRBD1. CDR3 size: 16 residues. Germline values: CDR1 SGHTA, CDR2 FQGNSA. The junction had 8 bases not matched to a gene; V was cut back by 1 base and J by 4 bases. The CDR3 region has the DNA TGTGCCAGCAGCTTAGGCTCGGGACAGGCTATCTATGGCTACACCTTC. Encoded protein: CASSLGSGQAIYGYTF.

This clonotype was seen more than once but under ten times. V gene TRBV5-1 combines with J gene TRBJ2-3; D remains ambiguous. This CDR3 is 14 amino acids long. V was pared by 4 bases and J by 0 bases, with 9 bases between. Germline values: CDR1 SGHRS, CDR2 YFSETQ. The CDR3 DNA follows: TGCGCCAGCAGCCCTAGACTGAGCACAGATACGCAGTATTTT. It specifies CASSPRLSTDTQYF. Drawing the rest from reference TRBV5-1 and TRBJ2-3, the complete variable domain is KAGVTQTPRYLIKTRGQQVTLSCSPISGHRSVSWYQQTPGQGLQFLFEYFSETQRNKGNFPGRFSGRQFSNSRSEMNVSTLELGDSALYLCASSPRLSTDTQYFGPGTRLTVL.

Ten or more counts support this clonotype. The chain has TRBV12-3 or TRBV12-4 and TRBJ2-3; D is ambiguous. There are 11 residues in the CDR3. V gave up 5 bases and J gave up 11 bases, with 11 bases separating them. The CDR3 sequence: CASSILRLQYF. The DNA for the CDR3 is TGTGCCAGCAGTATACTTAGGCTGCAGTATTTT.

In its sample, this clonotype was seen a few times. This chain uses TRBV2 with TRBJ2-5; 12 bases line up with TRBD2. The CDR3 is made up of 16 amino acids. V shed 6 bases and J 0 bases; nucleotides not matched to a gene: 5. CDR1 SNHLY and CDR2 FYNNEI come from the germline V gene. The CDR3 DNA is TGTGCCAGCAGGGACGGACTAGCGGGGAACCAAGAGACCCAGTACTTC. This gives the protein CASRDGLAGNQETQYF.

The chain links TRBV5-5 to TRBJ1-5, with 7 bases that match TRBD1. Looked up from germline, CDR1 is SGHKS and CDR2 is YYEKEE (reference sequence). CDR3 length equals 15 residues. J was trimmed by 7 bases and V by 1 base; bases with no gene match: 8. The CDR3 here is CASSLRGNRGQPQHF. The CDR3 nucleotides read TGTGCCAGCAGCTTGAGGGGGAACAGGGGACAGCCCCAGCATTTT.

This clonotype was observed a handful of times. V gene TRBV6-5 combines with J gene TRBJ1-2; weak D call: TRBD1 (5 bases). The CDR3 covers 13 residues. The germline CDR1 and CDR2 sequences are MNHEY and SVGAGI. V was clipped by 9 bases and J by 5 bases, with 16 bases between them. The CDR3 DNA reads TGTGCCAGTCTACGGTTGGGGGGGTATGGCTACACCTTC. It specifies CASLRLGGYGYTF.

This clonotype was seen at least ten times. The chain links TRBV7-6 to TRBJ2-2; D is unclear. Germline CDR1 is SGHVS and CDR2 is FNYEAQ. Between the trimmed V and J ends, which lost 5 bases and 7 bases, there was a span of 5 bases. This CDR3 contains 11 residues. For the CDR3, the DNA is TGTGCCAGCAGCGCCTACGGGGAGCTGTTTTTT. Translated, it gives CASSAYGELFF.

This clonotype has a handful of counts. The chain uses TRBV20-1 and TRBJ1-6, with D possibly being TRBD1 (5 bases). This CDR3 comprises 13 residues. The V gene lost 3 bases and the J gene lost 7 bases, with 10 bases spanning the gap. Per the germline V gene, CDR1 is DFQATT and CDR2 is SNEGSKA (reference sequence). The CDR3 sequence: CSARPQANSPLHF. In DNA, the CDR3 is TGCAGTGCTAGGCCACAGGCGAATTCACCCCTCCACTTT.

This clonotype was observed at least ten times. CDR3 sequence (DNA): TGCGCCAGCAGCCAAGATCTTTACTCCTACGAGCAGTACTTC. This encodes CASSQDLYSYEQYF. This chain joins TRBV4-3 and TRBJ2-7, with D unclear. In germline, CDR1 is LGHNA, CDR2 YSLEER. V was trimmed by 0 bases and J by 0 bases, leaving 6 bases between them. The length of the CDR3 is 14 residues.

There are a few counts of this clonotype. The chain carries TRBV10-3 and TRBJ2-1; D is undetermined. The CDR3 covers 13 residues. V lost 0 bases and J 8 bases, leaving 8 bases between the germline ends. Germline V gives CDR1 ENHRY, CDR2 SYGVKD. The chain's CDR3 is CAISESRSHEQFF. In DNA form, the CDR3 reads TGTGCCATCAGTGAGTCGAGGTCCCATGAGCAGTTCTTC.

The rearrangement joins TRBV5-1 to TRBJ2-3; 7 positions agree with TRBD1. Germline V gene lookup returns CDR1 SGHRS and CDR2 YFSETQ. The CDR3 is 14 amino acids. J was trimmed by 6 bases and V by 0 bases; bases with no gene match: 4. The CDR3 spells CASSLEGASDTQYF. In DNA form, the CDR3 reads TGCGCCAGCAGCTTGGAGGGGGCATCCGATACGCAGTATTTT.

This clonotype was detected only a few times. The J gene is TRBJ2-1, the V gene TRBV24-1, with 7 bases aligning to TRBD2. Germline CDR1 is KGHDR and CDR2 is SFDVKD. There are 16 residues in the CDR3. With V trimmed by 3 bases and J by 7 bases, 11 bases remained unmatched. CDR3 sequence reads: CATSDPGGTKPNEQFF. The CDR3 DNA reads TGTGCCACCAGTGATCCGGGCGGGACTAAACCTAATGAGCAGTTCTTC.

This clonotype has only a few counts. The chain couples TRBV5-1 to TRBJ2-5; D is ambiguous. Germline CDR1 and CDR2: SGHRS and YFSETQ. The CDR3 runs to 14 residues. The V end lost 0 bases, the J end lost 2 bases, and 8 bases lay between the germline ends. This CDR3 reads CASSLDGRQETQYF. The CDR3 DNA reads TGCGCCAGCAGCTTGGATGGAAGACAAGAGACCCAGTACTTC.

This clonotype was seen a handful of times. CDR3 amino acids: CASSLDGGAGYTF. The DNA of the CDR3 is TGTGCCAGCAGTTTAGATGGGGGTGCTGGCTACACCTTC. This chain uses TRBV12-3 or TRBV12-4 with TRBJ1-2; D possibly corresponds to TRBD1 (5 bases). Trimming took 1 base from V and 7 from J, leaving 10 bases between them. The CDR3 runs 13 residues.

The V and J genes are TRBV7-3 and TRBJ2-5; D perhaps matches TRBD1 (5 bases). Germline CDR1 and CDR2: SGHTA and FQGTGA. The CDR3 consists of 15 residues. Trimming cost V 5 bases and J 1 base, with 14 bases left between them. The CDR3 spells CASSGPLGVQETQYF. CDR3 coding DNA: TGTGCCAGCAGCGGGCCTCTAGGGGTCCAAGAGACCCAGTACTTC.

In this sample, this clonotype turned up many times. V and J are TRBV7-2 and TRBJ2-7; D remains ambiguous. This CDR3 has 15 amino acids. The ends were cut back, 1 base at V and 0 bases at J, with 10 bases in the middle. Germline V gene data show CDR1 as SGHTA and CDR2 as FQGNSA. The CDR3 bases are TGTGCCAGCAGCTTAGTTGCGGTGGACTCCTACGAGCAGTACTTC. Encoded protein: CASSLVAVDSYEQYF.

This clonotype appeared many times. The CDR3 spells CASSREPYEQYF. The CDR3 DNA sequence: TGCGCCAGCAGCCGTGAACCCTACGAGCAGTACTTC. This chain links TRBV5-1 with TRBJ2-7; D gene unclear. The CDR3 runs 12 residues. Trimming removed 4 bases from V and 2 bases from J, with 7 bases in between. The germline gives CDR1 SGHRS, CDR2 YFSETQ. Variable domain in full (rest from reference TRBV5-1 and TRBJ2-7): KAGVTQTPRYLIKTRGQQVTLSCSPISGHRSVSWYQQTPGQGLQFLFEYFSETQRNKGNFPGRFSGRQFSNSRSEMNVSTLELGDSALYLCASSREPYEQYFGPGTRLTVT.

This clonotype was observed a few times. This chain joins TRBV5-1 and TRBJ1-2; maybe TRBD1 (5 bases). Trimming pared 2 bases from V and 4 bases from J, leaving 12 bases between. The length of the CDR3 is 14 residues. CDR1 and CDR2 from the germline V gene are SGHRS and YFSETQ. The CDR3 region has the DNA TGCGCCAGCAGCTTTGGGGGGAGTGGCTATGGCTACACCTTC. Protein: CASSFGGSGYGYTF.

This clonotype was picked up many times. The chain carries TRBV7-2 and TRBJ1-1, with no clear D. The germline CDR1 and CDR2 sequences are SGHTA and FQGNSA. This CDR3 comprises 13 residues. The V and J ends lost 2 bases and 1 base respectively, with 5 bases between them. CDR3 sequence (DNA): TGTGCCAGCAGCTTAACGAGGAACACTGAAGCTTTCTTT. Amino acid sequence: CASSLTRNTEAFF.

The V call is TRBV19, the J call TRBJ2-1; possibly TRBD2 for D (5 bases). Germline CDR1 and CDR2: LNHDA and SQIVND (reference sequence). The length of the CDR3 is 13 residues. The germline V and J ends were trimmed by 10 bases and 6 bases, with 16 bases remaining between them. CDR3 sequence: CATQLVGVNEQFF. CDR3 coding DNA: TGTGCCACCCAACTTGTCGGGGTCAATGAGCAGTTCTTC.

The genes are TRBV7-2 and TRBJ1-2, with 8 bases fitting TRBD1. The ends lost 6 bases at V and 4 bases at J; junction bases unmatched: 4. There are 13 residues in the CDR3. Germline V gene data show CDR1 as SGHTA and CDR2 as FQGNSA. The CDR3 DNA is TGTGCCAGCAGACCAGGGGGCGCCTATGGCTACACCTTC. Translating gives CASRPGGAYGYTF.

This chain joins TRBV12-3 or TRBV12-4 and TRBJ2-1; weak D call: TRBD2 (5 bases). The CDR3 has 17 residues. The germline V and J ends were trimmed by 6 bases and 1 base, with 19 bases remaining between them. The CDR3 nucleotides are TGTGCCAGCAGCCCCCTGGGTGCCGGAGGATCCTACAATGAGCAGTTCTTC. It translates to CASSPLGAGGSYNEQFF.

This clonotype came up many times. The rearrangement uses TRBV12-3 or TRBV12-4 and TRBJ1-5, with 7 positions matching TRBD1. J gave up 7 bases and V 6 bases, and 12 bases lay outside the gene matches. This CDR3 is built from 15 residues. This CDR3 reads CASRADRVDGQPQHF. CDR3 nucleotides: TGTGCCAGCAGAGCCGACAGGGTGGACGGACAGCCCCAGCATTTT.

This clonotype was counted at least ten times. This chain links TRBV7-2 with TRBJ2-5; no reliable D call. The germline V gene has CDR1 SGHTA and CDR2 FQGNSA. The CDR3 sequence is 15 residues long. Trimming removed 5 bases from V and 6 bases from J, with 19 bases in between. Here the CDR3 reads CASSPTGAPMKTQYF. CDR3 coding DNA: TGTGCCAGCAGCCCTACTGGCGCACCCATGAAGACCCAGTACTTC.

The table lists this clonotype with a few counts. The rearrangement joins TRBV12-3 or TRBV12-4 to TRBJ2-2; D is unresolved. V lost 8 bases to trimming and J lost 4 bases, with 17 bases between them. CDR3 size: 15 residues. CDR3 sequence reads: CASGRATFSTGELFF. The CDR3 region has the DNA TGTGCCAGCGGTCGGGCGACGTTCTCCACCGGGGAGCTGTTTTTT.

This clonotype was seen only a few times. The chain couples TRBV6-2 or TRBV6-3 to TRBJ1-6; D might be TRBD1 (5 bases). The germline gives CDR1 MNHEY, CDR2 SVGEGT. This CDR3 has 12 residues. Trimming shortened V by 4 bases and J by 19 bases, and 17 bases separated the two germline ends. The CDR3 reads CASSSRVTGEHF. Written as DNA, the CDR3 is TGTGCCAGCAGTTCGCGGGTAACGGGGGAGCACTTT.

This chain joins TRBV6-2 or TRBV6-3 and TRBJ2-5; D possibly uses TRBD1 or TRBD2 (5 bases each). Germline assignment: CDR1 MNHEY and CDR2 SVGEGT. V was cut by 0 bases and J by 8 bases, with 10 bases left in between. The CDR3 loop spans 13 amino acids. As DNA, the CDR3 is TGTGCCAGCAGTTACTCCCTTCGGGACACCCAGTACTTC. Residues: CASSYSLRDTQYF.